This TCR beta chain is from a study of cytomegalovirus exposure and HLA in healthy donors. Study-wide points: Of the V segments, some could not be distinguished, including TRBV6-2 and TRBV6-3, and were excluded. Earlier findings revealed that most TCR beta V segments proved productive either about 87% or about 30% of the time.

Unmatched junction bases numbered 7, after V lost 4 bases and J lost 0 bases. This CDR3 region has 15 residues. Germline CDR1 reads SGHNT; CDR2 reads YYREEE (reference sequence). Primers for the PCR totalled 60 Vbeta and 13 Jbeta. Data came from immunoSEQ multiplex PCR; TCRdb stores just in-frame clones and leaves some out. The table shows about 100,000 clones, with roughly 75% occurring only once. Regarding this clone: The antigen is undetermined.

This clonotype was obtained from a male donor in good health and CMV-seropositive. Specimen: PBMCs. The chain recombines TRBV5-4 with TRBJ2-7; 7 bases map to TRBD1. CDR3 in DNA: TGTGCCAGCAGCCCAGGGGGTGGAAACTCCTACGAGCAGTACTTC. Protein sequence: CASSPGGGNSYEQYF. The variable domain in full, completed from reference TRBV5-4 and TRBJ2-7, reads ETGVTQSPTHLIKTRGQQVTLRCSSQSGHNTVSWYQQALGQGPQFIFQYYREEENGRGNFPPRFSGLQFPNYSSELNVNALELDDSALYLCASSPGGGNSYEQYFGPGTRLTVT.